What follows describes a single T cell receptor (beta chain). Some clones are missing from TCRdb's copy, which holds only in-frame ones; the method was immunoSEQ multiplex PCR. The sample consists of some 2.3 million clones, roughly 93% of them appearing once. The sample comes from a study of shared clonotypes between healthy human individuals. The CDR3 contains 15 residues. CDR1 and CDR2 (germline): SGHNT, YYREEE (reference sequence). Trimming took off 2 bases at V and 5 bases at J, with 15 bases between the two ends. The rearrangement uses TRBV5-4 and TRBJ2-3; D is uncertain. Material for sequencing was naive CD4+ T cells from PBMCs. The subset was: CD45RA+ positively selected. The clonotype was recovered from a man between 18 and 29 years old in good health. Some clones in this sample may be carry-over from other donors' samples. The CDR3, as DNA: TGTGCCAGCAGCTTCGGCGGTAACACGGGAGATACGCAGTATTTT. Amino acids: CASSFGGNTGDTQYF. The variable domain in full, with the rest retrieved from reference TRBV5-4 and TRBJ2-3, is ETGVTQSPTHLIKTRGQQVTLRCSSQSGHNTVSWYQQALGQGPQFIFQYYREEENGRGNFPPRFSGLQFPNYSSELNVNALELDDSALYLCASSFGGNTGDTQYFGPGTRLTVL.